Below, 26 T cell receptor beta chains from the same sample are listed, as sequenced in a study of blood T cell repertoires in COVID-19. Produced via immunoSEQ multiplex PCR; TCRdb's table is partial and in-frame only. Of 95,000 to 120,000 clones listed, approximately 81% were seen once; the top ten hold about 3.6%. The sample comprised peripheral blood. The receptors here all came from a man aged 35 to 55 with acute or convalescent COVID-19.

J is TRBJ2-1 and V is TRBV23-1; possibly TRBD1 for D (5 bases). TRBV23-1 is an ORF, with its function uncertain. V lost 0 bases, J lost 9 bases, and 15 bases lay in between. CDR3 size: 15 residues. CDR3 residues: CASSQSARVYGEQFF. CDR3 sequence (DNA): TGCGCCAGCAGTCAATCGGCCAGGGTATACGGTGAGCAGTTCTTC.

For the CDR3, the DNA is TGTGCCAGCAGTGAATCTCCGGGACAGGGGTCTGGAAACACCATATATTTT. It yields the protein CASSESPGQGSGNTIYF. The chain combines TRBV6-1 with TRBJ1-3; 10 bases align to TRBD1. Germline lookup yields CDR1 MNHNS and CDR2 SASEGT. CDR3 length equals 17 residues. V gave up 2 bases and J gave up 1 base; unmatched junction bases: 5.

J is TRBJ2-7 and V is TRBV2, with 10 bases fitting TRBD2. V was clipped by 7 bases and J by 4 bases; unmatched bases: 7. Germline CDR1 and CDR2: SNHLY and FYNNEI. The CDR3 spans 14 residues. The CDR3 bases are TGTGCCAGCACCATAGCGGGGGGTACGTACGAGCAGTACTTC. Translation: CASTIAGGTYEQYF.

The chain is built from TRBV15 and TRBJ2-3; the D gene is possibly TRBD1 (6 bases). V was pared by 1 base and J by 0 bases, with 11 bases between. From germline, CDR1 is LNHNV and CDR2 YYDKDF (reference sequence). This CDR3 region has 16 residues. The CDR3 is CATSRAGQTSTDTQYF. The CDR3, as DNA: TGTGCCACCAGCAGAGCTGGACAGACTAGCACAGATACGCAGTATTTT.

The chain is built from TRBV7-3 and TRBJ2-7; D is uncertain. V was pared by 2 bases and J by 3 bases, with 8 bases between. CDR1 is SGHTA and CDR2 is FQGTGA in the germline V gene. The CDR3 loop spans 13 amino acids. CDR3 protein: CASSLGLGYEQYF. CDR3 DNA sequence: TGTGCCAGCAGCTTAGGTCTCGGCTACGAGCAGTACTTC.

CDR3 nucleotide sequence: TGCGCCAGCAGCCCAGGGGGACAGGGGACCGGGGAGCTGTTTTTT. Its protein product is CASSPGGQGTGELFF. This sequence joins TRBV4-1 and TRBJ2-2; 10 positions agree with TRBD1. V was pared by 4 bases and J by 5 bases, with 4 bases of the junction left unmatched. Germline assignment: CDR1 MGHRA and CDR2 YSYEKL. This CDR3 has 15 residues.

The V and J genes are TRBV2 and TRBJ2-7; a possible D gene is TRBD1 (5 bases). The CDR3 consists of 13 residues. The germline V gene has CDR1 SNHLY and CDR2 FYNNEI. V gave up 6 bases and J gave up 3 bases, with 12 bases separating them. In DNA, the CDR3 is TGTGCCAGCAGCGACAGAGAACACTACGAGCAGTACTTC. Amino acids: CASSDREHYEQYF.

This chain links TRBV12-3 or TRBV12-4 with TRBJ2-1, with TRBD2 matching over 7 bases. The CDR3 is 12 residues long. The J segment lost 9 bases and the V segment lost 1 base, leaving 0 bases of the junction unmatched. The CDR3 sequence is CASSLGGGEQFF. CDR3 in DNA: TGTGCCAGCAGTTTAGGGGGGGGTGAGCAGTTCTTC.

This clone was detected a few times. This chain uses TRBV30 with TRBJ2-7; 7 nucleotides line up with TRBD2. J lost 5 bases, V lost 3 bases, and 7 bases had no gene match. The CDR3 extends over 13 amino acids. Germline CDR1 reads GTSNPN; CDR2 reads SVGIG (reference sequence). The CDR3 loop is CAWRKLALDEQYF. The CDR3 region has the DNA TGTGCCTGGAGAAAACTAGCGCTTGACGAGCAGTACTTC. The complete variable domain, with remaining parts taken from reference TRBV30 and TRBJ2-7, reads SQTIHQWPATLVQPVGSPLSLECTVEGTSNPNLYWYRQAAGRGLQLLFYSVGIGQISSEVPQNLSASRPQDRQFILSSKKLLLSDSGFYLCAWRKLALDEQYFGPGTRLTVT.

CDR3 protein: CASSQDTAQGTQYF. The CDR3 DNA sequence: TGCGCCAGCAGCCAAGATACGGCCCAGGGGACCCAGTACTTC. The V gene is TRBV4-1, the J gene TRBJ2-5, with TRBD1 as a possible D gene (5 bases). The CDR3 has 14 residues. Looked up from germline, CDR1 is MGHRA and CDR2 is YSYEKL. Trimming left V 0 bases short and J 7 bases short, with 12 bases between.

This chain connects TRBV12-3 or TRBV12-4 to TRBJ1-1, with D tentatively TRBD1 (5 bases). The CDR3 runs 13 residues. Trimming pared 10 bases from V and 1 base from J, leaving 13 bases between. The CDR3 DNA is TGTGCCATCAAGGGGTACACGAACACTGAAGCTTTCTTT. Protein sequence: CAIKGYTNTEAFF.

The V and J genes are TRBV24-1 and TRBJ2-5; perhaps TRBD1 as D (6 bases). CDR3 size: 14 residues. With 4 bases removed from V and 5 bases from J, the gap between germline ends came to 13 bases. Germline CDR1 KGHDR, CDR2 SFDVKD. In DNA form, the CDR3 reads TGTGCCACCAGTGACCCCAGGGGCGAGGAGACCCAGTACTTC. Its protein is CATSDPRGEETQYF.

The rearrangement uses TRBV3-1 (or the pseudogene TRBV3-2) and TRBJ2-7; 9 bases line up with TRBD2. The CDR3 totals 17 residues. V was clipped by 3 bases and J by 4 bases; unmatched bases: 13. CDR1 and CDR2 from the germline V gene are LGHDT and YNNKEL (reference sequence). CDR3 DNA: TGTGCCAGCAGCCATAACCCCGGGTCTAGCGGGGTTTACGAGCAGTACTTC. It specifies CASSHNPGSSGVYEQYF.

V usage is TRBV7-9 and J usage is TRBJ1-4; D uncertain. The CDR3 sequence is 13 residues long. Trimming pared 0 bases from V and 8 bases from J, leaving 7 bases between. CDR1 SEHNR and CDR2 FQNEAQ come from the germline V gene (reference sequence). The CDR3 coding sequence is TGTGCCAGCAGCTTAGCCTATCAAGAAAAACTGTTTTTT. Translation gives CASSLAYQEKLFF.

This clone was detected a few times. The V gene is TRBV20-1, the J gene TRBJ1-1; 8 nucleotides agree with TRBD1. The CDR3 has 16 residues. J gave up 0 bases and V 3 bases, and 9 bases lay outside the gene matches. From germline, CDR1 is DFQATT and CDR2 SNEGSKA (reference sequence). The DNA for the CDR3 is TGCAGTGCTAGTTATCTCAGGGGGCACATGAACACTGAAGCTTTCTTT. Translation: CSASYLRGHMNTEAFF.

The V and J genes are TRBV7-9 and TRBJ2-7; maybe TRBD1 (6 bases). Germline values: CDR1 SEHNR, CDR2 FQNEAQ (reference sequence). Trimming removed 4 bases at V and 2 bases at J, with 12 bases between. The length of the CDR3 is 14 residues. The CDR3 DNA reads TGTGCCAGCAGCTCTCAACAGGGCCCCTACGAGCAGTACTTC. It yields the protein CASSSQQGPYEQYF.

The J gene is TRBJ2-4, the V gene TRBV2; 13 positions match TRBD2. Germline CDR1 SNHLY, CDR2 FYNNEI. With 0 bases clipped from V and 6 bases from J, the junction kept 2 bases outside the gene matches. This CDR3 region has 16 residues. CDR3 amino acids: CASSEARLAGGNIQYF. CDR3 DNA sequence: TGTGCCAGCAGTGAAGCTCGACTAGCGGGGGGAAACATTCAGTACTTC.

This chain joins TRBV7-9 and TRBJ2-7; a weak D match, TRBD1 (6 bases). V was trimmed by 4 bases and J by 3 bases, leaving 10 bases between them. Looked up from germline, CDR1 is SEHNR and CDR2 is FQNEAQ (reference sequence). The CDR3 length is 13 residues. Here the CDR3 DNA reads TGTGCCAGCAGCTCGAAGGACAGCTACGAGCAGTACTTC. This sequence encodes CASSSKDSYEQYF.

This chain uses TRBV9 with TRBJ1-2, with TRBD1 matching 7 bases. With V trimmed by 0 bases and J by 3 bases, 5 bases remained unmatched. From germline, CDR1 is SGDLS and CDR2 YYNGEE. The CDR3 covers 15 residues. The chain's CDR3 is CASSVEDRRDYGYTF. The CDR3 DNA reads TGTGCCAGCAGCGTAGAGGACAGGAGGGACTATGGCTACACCTTC.

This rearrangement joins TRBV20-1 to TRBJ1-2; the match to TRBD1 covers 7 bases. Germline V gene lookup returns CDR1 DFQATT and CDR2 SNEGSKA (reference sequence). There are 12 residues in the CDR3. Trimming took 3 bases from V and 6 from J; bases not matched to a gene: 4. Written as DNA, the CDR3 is TGCAGTGCTAGTGAGGGGGCAGATGGCTACACCTTC. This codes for CSASEGADGYTF.

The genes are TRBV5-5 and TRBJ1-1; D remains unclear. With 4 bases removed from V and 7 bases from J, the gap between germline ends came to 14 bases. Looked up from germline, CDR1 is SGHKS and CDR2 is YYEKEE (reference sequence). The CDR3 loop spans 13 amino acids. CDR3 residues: CASSTQQVHEAFF. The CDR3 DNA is TGTGCCAGCAGCACACAGCAGGTTCATGAAGCTTTCTTT.

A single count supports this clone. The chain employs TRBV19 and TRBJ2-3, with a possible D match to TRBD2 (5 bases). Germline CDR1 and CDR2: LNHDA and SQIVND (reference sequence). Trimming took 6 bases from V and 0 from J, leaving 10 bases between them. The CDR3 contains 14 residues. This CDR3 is CASRIGVSTDTQYF. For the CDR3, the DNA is TGTGCCAGTAGAATCGGGGTTAGCACAGATACGCAGTATTTT. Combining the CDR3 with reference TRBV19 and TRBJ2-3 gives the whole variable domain DGGITQSPKYLFRKEGQNVTLSCEQNLNHDAMYWYRQDPGQGLRLIYYSQIVNDFQKGDIAEGYSVSREKKESFPLTVTSAQKNPTAFYLCASRIGVSTDTQYFGPGTRLTVL.

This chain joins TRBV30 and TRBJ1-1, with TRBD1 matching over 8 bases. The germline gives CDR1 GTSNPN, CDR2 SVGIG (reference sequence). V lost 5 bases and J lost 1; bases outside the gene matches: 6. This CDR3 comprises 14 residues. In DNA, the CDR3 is TGTGCCTGGGCGAGACAGGGGAGGAACACTGAAGCTTTCTTT. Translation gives CAWARQGRNTEAFF.

The CDR3 nucleotides are TGTGCCAGCAGAGGAGGCGGGACGAACACCGGGGAGCTGTTTTTT. This encodes CASRGGGTNTGELFF. The chain joins TRBV6-5 to TRBJ2-2; D possibly corresponds to TRBD2 (6 bases). Germline V gene sequence: CDR1 MNHEY, CDR2 SVGAGI. Trimming cost V 6 bases and J 0 bases, with 11 bases left between them. CDR3 size: 15 residues.

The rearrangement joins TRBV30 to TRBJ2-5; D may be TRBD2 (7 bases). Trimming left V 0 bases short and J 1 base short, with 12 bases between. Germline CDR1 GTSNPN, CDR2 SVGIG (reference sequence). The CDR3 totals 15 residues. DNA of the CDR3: TGTGCCTGGAGTGTTCGGGGGGCCATCCAAGAGACCCAGTACTTC. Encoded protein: CAWSVRGAIQETQYF.

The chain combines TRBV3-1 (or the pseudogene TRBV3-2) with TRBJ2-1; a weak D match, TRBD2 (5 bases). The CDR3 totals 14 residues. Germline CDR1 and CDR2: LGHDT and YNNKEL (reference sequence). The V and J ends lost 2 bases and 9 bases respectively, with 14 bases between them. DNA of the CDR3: TGTGCCAGCAGCCAAAGTCGGGATATGGGTGAGCAGTTCTTC. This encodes CASSQSRDMGEQFF.